A single sample is the source of the 7 T cell receptor beta chains below, sequenced in a study of T cells in Graves' hyperthyroidism and ophthalmopathy. The investigators amplified TCR beta CDR3 regions from RNA transcripts. The TCR CDR3 was amplified in a first-round RT-PCR using the HTBI primer set. TCRdb re-called the multiplex PCR reads with MiXCR, one entry per CDR3 protein. In the table there are a few hundred thousand distinct CDR3 sequences, 15% to 20% of which are singletons. What was sequenced was blood. These receptors all stem from a woman under 30 with Graves' ophthalmopathy.

This clonotype has just a few counts. The rearrangement uses TRBV29-1 and TRBJ2-5; 10 bases align to TRBD1. Germline V CDR1 and CDR2: SQVTM, ANQGSEA. CDR3 length: 15 amino acids. Trimming took 6 bases from V and 5 from J; bases not matched to a gene: 12. The CDR3 loop reads CSVAVVGQGRETQYF. DNA for the CDR3: TGCAGCGTCGCCGTGGTGGGACAGGGGCGGGAGACCCAGTACTTC.

In nucleotides, the CDR3 is TGTGCCAGCAGCTCTGGACAGCAAGGAAACACCATATATTTT. It encodes CASSSGQQGNTIYF. The rearrangement links TRBV7-9 to TRBJ1-3; D is possibly TRBD1 (6 bases). V shed 4 bases and J shed 4 bases, with 11 bases lying between them. The V gene's germline CDR1 is SEHNR and CDR2 FQNEAQ (reference sequence). The length of the CDR3 is 14 residues.

This clonotype was detected many times. The rearrangement links TRBV28 to TRBJ2-7; D is undetermined. CDR3 length equals 12 residues. The V gene's germline CDR1 is MDHEN and CDR2 SYDVKM. V was trimmed by 5 bases and J by 4 bases, leaving 9 bases between them. CDR3 region: CASSPHGYEQYF. The CDR3 bases are TGTGCCAGCAGTCCGCACGGATACGAGCAGTACTTC.

At least ten counts were recorded for this clonotype. The chain uses TRBV6-1 and TRBJ1-1, with a weak D call TRBD1 (6 bases). The CDR3 is 15 residues long. V was pared by 6 bases and J by 3 bases, with 17 bases between. Germline V gene lookup returns CDR1 MNHNS and CDR2 SASEGT. The CDR3 DNA is TGTGCCAGCAGCACAGGAACTGCAGGGGACACTGAAGCTTTCTTT. It encodes CASSTGTAGDTEAFF.

The genes are TRBV3-1 and TRBJ2-1, with 9 positions matching TRBD1. The germline V gene encodes CDR1 LGHDT and CDR2 YNNKEL (reference sequence). There are 17 residues in the CDR3. Trimming at V came to 0 bases and at J to 4 bases, leaving 7 bases not matched to a gene. CDR3 sequence (DNA): TGTGCCAGCAGCCAAGATTGGGGGGACAGGGCTTACAATGAGCAGTTCTTC. This encodes CASSQDWGDRAYNEQFF.

The rearrangement uses TRBV28 and TRBJ1-1; a possible D gene is TRBD1 (6 bases). The CDR3 has 17 amino acids. Deletions cut 3 bases from V and 1 base from J, with 18 bases between. Germline loops: CDR1 MDHEN, CDR2 SYDVKM. The CDR3 DNA is TGTGCCAGCAGTTTTTACAGGGAGGGGGGCGGGAACACTGAAGCTTTCTTT. It translates to CASSFYREGGGNTEAFF.

This clonotype was detected many times. The rearrangement uses TRBV9 and TRBJ2-7, with D tentatively TRBD1 (5 bases). This CDR3 comprises 15 residues. Trimming removed 0 bases at V and 5 bases at J, with 15 bases between. From germline, CDR1 is SGDLS and CDR2 YYNGEE. The CDR3 DNA follows: TGTGCCAGCAGCGTAGAGCGTGGCAGGGTCCACGAGCAGTACTTC. It is translated as CASSVERGRVHEQYF.